A few counts support the clone carrying this TCR beta chain. This entry is derived from a study of blood T cell repertoires in COVID-19. Across the whole study: From the United States, Italy and Spain came samples of acute and convalescent COVID-19. Sample material is recorded as cDNA or gDNA derived from T cells, B-cell-depleted T cells, or PBMCs.

Authors' methods: Scientists estimated how many nucleated cells there were by amplifying reference gene primers. Generated by immunoSEQ multiplex PCR, the TCRdb table keeps only in-frame clones and is missing some. D and trimming come from the DNA, and the V and J calls and clone size come from that table. The repertoire holds roughly 130,000 clones, with approximately 88% as singletons. Trimming cost V 5 bases and J 5 bases; bases outside gene matches: 3. Germline assignment: CDR1 DFQATT and CDR2 SNEGSKA (reference sequence). The CDR3 has 11 residues. The sequence was collected from a woman in her 30s who had recovered from COVID-19. The sequenced sample was peripheral blood. The chain has TRBV20-1 and TRBJ2-7; 7 bases are a match to TRBD2. The CDR3 reads CSAPSGNEQYF. In nucleotides, the CDR3 is TGCAGTGCTCCCAGCGGGAACGAGCAGTACTTC.